This passage covers 23 T cell receptor beta chains from one sample sequenced in a study of control samples from healthy donors and cancer patients. Using immunoSEQ multiplex PCR, the repertoire was profiled, and TCRdb retains in-frame clones only, with some absent. The table has about 150,000 clones, approximately 94% seen once. The source material was blood. The receptor source for this set is a woman in her 40s in good health.

The V and J genes are TRBV5-1 and TRBJ2-4, with D perhaps matching TRBD1 (6 bases). Germline V gene data show CDR1 as SGHRS and CDR2 as YFSETQ. V was pared by 8 bases and J by 2 bases, with 14 bases between. The CDR3 has 14 residues. The CDR3 DNA reads TGCGCCAGTAAACAGGGTTCCACCAAAAACATTCAGTACTTC. Encoded protein: CASKQGSTKNIQYF. The full variable domain, with the rest looked up from reference TRBV5-1 and TRBJ2-4, is KAGVTQTPRYLIKTRGQQVTLSCSPISGHRSVSWYQQTPGQGLQFLFEYFSETQRNKGNFPGRFSGRQFSNSRSEMNVSTLELGDSALYLCASKQGSTKNIQYFGAGTRLSVL.

The chain couples TRBV11-2 to TRBJ1-1; perhaps TRBD1 as D (6 bases). This CDR3 has 15 amino acids. Trimming removed 2 bases at V and 8 bases at J, with 18 bases between. CDR1 and CDR2 from the germline V gene are SGHAT and FQNNGV. The CDR3 nucleotides are TGTGCCAGCAGCTTAAGGGGGGGGGCGACGGAAGAAGCTTTCTTT. It translates to CASSLRGGATEEAFF.

The CDR3: CASSWLGTSSTDTQYF. The CDR3 DNA reads TGCGCCAGCAGCTGGCTAGGGACATCTAGCACAGATACGCAGTATTTT. V gene TRBV5-1 combines with J gene TRBJ2-3; a weak D match, TRBD1 (6 bases). CDR3 length equals 16 residues. Germline CDR1 SGHRS, CDR2 YFSETQ. Between the trimmed V and J ends, which lost 3 bases and 0 bases, there was a span of 14 bases.

This sequence joins TRBV19 and TRBJ1-2; no reliable D call. CDR3 size: 18 residues. The germline gives CDR1 LNHDA, CDR2 SQIVND (reference sequence). Trimming left V 2 bases short and J 4 bases short, with 23 bases between. Here the CDR3 DNA reads TGTGCCAGTAGTATATCCATCACTTTCGGACGGGCCCGCTATGGCTACACCTTC. This encodes CASSISITFGRARYGYTF.

This clone appeared once. This chain connects TRBV9 to TRBJ2-2; D is undetermined. Trimming left V 0 bases short and J 6 bases short, with 9 bases between. The CDR3 runs to 14 residues. Germline V gene sequence: CDR1 SGDLS, CDR2 YYNGEE. CDR3 loop: CASSVDLVPGELFF. In nucleotides, the CDR3 is TGTGCCAGCAGCGTAGATCTAGTTCCCGGGGAGCTGTTTTTT.

This clone showed up just once. The genes are TRBV6-5 and TRBJ1-6; a possible D gene is TRBD1 (6 bases). Germline CDR1 is MNHEY and CDR2 is SVGAGI. This CDR3 contains 14 residues. The V end was cut by 8 bases, the J end by 3 bases, with 11 bases between. DNA for the CDR3: TGTGCCAGCGGAGAGGACAGCTATAATTCACCCCTCCACTTT. Its translation is CASGEDSYNSPLHF.

This chain uses TRBV10-3 with TRBJ1-2, with a possible D match to TRBD1 (5 bases). The length of the CDR3 is 11 residues. V was cut by 8 bases and J by 2 bases, with 6 bases left in between. Germline CDR1 and CDR2: ENHRY and SYGVKD. For the CDR3, the DNA is TGTGCCATCCGGGGCAACTATGGCTACACCTTC. It specifies CAIRGNYGYTF.

The chain links TRBV5-4 to TRBJ1-2, with 9 bases fitting TRBD1. The germline V gene has CDR1 SGHNT and CDR2 YYREEE (reference sequence). Trimming removed 3 bases from V and 3 bases from J; junction bases left unmatched: 3. This CDR3 comprises 14 residues. The CDR3 sequence: CASSSTGGYYGYTF. As DNA, the CDR3 is TGTGCCAGCAGCTCCACAGGGGGCTACTATGGCTACACCTTC.

The CDR3 coding sequence is TGCAGCGTTGAAGGGTCTTACTTC. Encoded protein: CSVEGSYF. V is TRBV29-1 and J is TRBJ2-7; D gene ambiguous. V was trimmed by 1 base and J by 13 bases, leaving 5 bases between them. This CDR3 contains 8 residues. The germline CDR1 and CDR2 sequences are SQVTM and ANQGSEA.

The CDR3, as DNA: TGTGCCAGCAGTGAAACTCTTACAGCGGCTGAAGCTTTCTTT. As protein: CASSETLTAAEAFF. The genes are TRBV2 and TRBJ1-1; no definite D call. Looked up from germline, CDR1 is SNHLY and CDR2 is FYNNEI. The CDR3 length is 14 residues. Trimming took off 2 bases at V and 6 bases at J, with 13 bases between the two ends.

This clone appeared a single time. The V gene is TRBV11-3, the J gene TRBJ2-3; 8 nucleotides align to TRBD1. The CDR3 runs to 18 residues. V lost 1 base to trimming and J lost 6 bases; unmatched junction nucleotides: 15. The V gene's germline CDR1 is SGHNT and CDR2 YENEEA. As DNA, the CDR3 is TGTGCCAGCAGCTTAGTTGGGAGACCCAGGGGGCCGGGGGATACGCAGTATTTT. Residues: CASSLVGRPRGPGDTQYF.

This CDR3 reads CASSSIWTGGRYEQYF. The CDR3 DNA follows: TGCGCCAGCAGCTCCATCTGGACAGGGGGCCGGTACGAGCAGTACTTC. The chain has TRBV5-1 and TRBJ2-7, with 11 bases lining up with TRBD1. Per the germline V gene, CDR1 is SGHRS and CDR2 is YFSETQ. With 3 bases clipped from V and 4 bases from J, the junction kept 9 bases outside the gene matches. CDR3 size: 16 residues.

The chain employs TRBV5-1 and TRBJ2-3, with D perhaps being TRBD1 or TRBD2 (6 bases each). Germline V CDR1 and CDR2: SGHRS, YFSETQ. V was pared by 0 bases and J by 6 bases, with 14 bases between. CDR3 size: 15 residues. Here the CDR3 reads CASSLGRGLADTQYF. The CDR3 DNA reads as TGCGCCAGCAGCTTGGGCCGGGGGCTGGCGGATACGCAGTATTTT.

This clone was seen just once. This chain connects TRBV19 to TRBJ1-2, with a possible D match to TRBD1 (6 bases). This CDR3 has 14 amino acids. The ends were cut back, 1 base at V and 2 bases at J, with 8 bases in the middle. Germline CDR1 reads LNHDA; CDR2 reads SQIVND (reference sequence). The CDR3 loop is CASSIGTGNYGYTF. Written as DNA, the CDR3 is TGTGCCAGTAGTATAGGAACAGGGAACTATGGCTACACCTTC.

This chain links TRBV3-1 (or the pseudogene TRBV3-2) with TRBJ2-7; 8 bases line up with TRBD1. Looked up from germline, CDR1 is LGHDT and CDR2 is YNNKEL (reference sequence). This CDR3 contains 19 residues. V shed 4 bases and J 1 base; nucleotides not matched to a gene: 18. In DNA form, the CDR3 reads TGTGCCAGCAGCCGAGTCGCTTCAGGGGGCTCGTCGAGTTCCTACGAGCAGTACTTC. It codes for CASSRVASGGSSSSYEQYF.

On this clone itself: At the DNA level, this CDR3 is encoded by other sequences in the same sample as well. The CDR3 loop is CASSLRGSGANVLTF. CDR3 nucleotides: TGTGCCAGCAGCCTCAGGGGCTCGGGGGCCAACGTCCTGACTTTC. The chain recombines TRBV7-2 with TRBJ2-6; a possible D gene is TRBD1 (6 bases). Looked up from germline, CDR1 is SGHTA and CDR2 is FQGNSA. V lost 5 bases, J lost 4 bases, and 12 bases lay in between. The CDR3 is 15 amino acids.

This clone was counted a few times. The chain combines TRBV4-1 with TRBJ1-5; D uncertain. The V gene's germline CDR1 is MGHRA and CDR2 YSYEKL. The CDR3 is made up of 13 amino acids. The V gene lost 5 bases and the J gene lost 4 bases, with 9 bases spanning the gap. Here the CDR3 DNA reads TGCGCCAGCAGCAAATGGGATAATCAGCCCCAGCATTTT. Its protein is CASSKWDNQPQHF.

V and J are TRBV30 and TRBJ1-2, with D maybe TRBD1 (5 bases). V was clipped by 3 bases and J by 6 bases, with 14 bases between them. This CDR3 region has 13 residues. From germline, CDR1 is GTSNPN and CDR2 SVGIG (reference sequence). CDR3 sequence reads: CAWSADPGNGYTF. DNA of the CDR3: TGTGCCTGGAGCGCGGATCCAGGGAATGGCTACACCTTC. Full variable domain (remainder filled in from reference TRBV30 and TRBJ1-2): SQTIHQWPATLVQPVGSPLSLECTVEGTSNPNLYWYRQAAGRGLQLLFYSVGIGQISSEVPQNLSASRPQDRQFILSSKKLLLSDSGFYLCAWSADPGNGYTFGSGTRLTVV.

This clone has a single count. Other DNA sequences from this sample encode an identical CDR3 as well. The chain employs TRBV5-5 and TRBJ2-7; D is unresolved. From germline, CDR1 is SGHKS and CDR2 YYEKEE (reference sequence). The CDR3 consists of 12 residues. V lost 0 bases to trimming and J lost 4 bases, with 5 bases between them. CDR3 region: CASSLVGYEQYF. The DNA for the CDR3 is TGTGCCAGCAGCTTGGTCGGGTACGAGCAGTACTTC.

The chain combines TRBV10-3 with TRBJ2-7; 11 nucleotides agree with TRBD1. The junction had 4 bases not matched to a gene; V was cut back by 9 bases and J by 6 bases. This CDR3 region has 12 residues. The germline V gene has CDR1 ENHRY and CDR2 SYGVKD. CDR3 protein: CAIGQGATEQYF. CDR3 sequence (DNA): TGTGCCATTGGACAGGGGGCTACCGAGCAGTACTTC.

The chain combines TRBV9 with TRBJ1-2; no clear D gene. The CDR3 covers 15 residues. CDR1 is SGDLS, CDR2 YYNGEE, per germline. The V and J ends lost 2 bases and 0 bases respectively, with 11 bases between them. This chain's CDR3 is CASSVLPGANYGYTF. CDR3 sequence (DNA): TGTGCCAGCAGCGTTCTTCCAGGAGCTAACTATGGCTACACCTTC.

The J gene is TRBJ2-3, the V gene TRBV4-3, with D unresolved. Trimming took off 0 bases at V and 3 bases at J, with 4 bases between the two ends. Looked up from germline, CDR1 is LGHNA and CDR2 is YSLEER. There are 13 residues in the CDR3. Here the CDR3 DNA reads TGCGCCAGCAGCCAAGATTCGACAGATACGCAGTATTTT. It encodes CASSQDSTDTQYF.

The chain links TRBV18 to TRBJ2-1; a possible D gene is TRBD1 (6 bases). Germline V gene sequence: CDR1 KGHSH, CDR2 LQKENI. V lost 1 base and J lost 2, with 9 bases in between. This CDR3 is 15 amino acids long. This CDR3 reads CASSPRDRTYNEQFF. The CDR3 DNA is TGTGCCAGCTCACCACGAGACAGGACCTACAATGAGCAGTTCTTC.